This entry features one T cell receptor beta chain sequence. The antigen this receptor binds is unknown. Base qualities are missing; no much larger clone stands one base away. This record comes from a study of blood T cell repertoires in COVID-19 (dated by TCRdb to 2020 to 2022). Looking at the study overall: Samples covering the acute and convalescent phases of COVID-19 were provided by collaborators in the United States, Italy and Spain. The repertoires were released in a freely available public database intended as a resource for research on the immune response to SARS-CoV-2. The prospective study material was composed of cDNA or gDNA derived from T cells, B-cell-depleted T cells, or PBMCs. The samples were drawn from two sources: the first 160 participants of the ongoing ImmuneRACE study, and fewer than 1,500 subjects contributed by 6 global collaborators. Deeply sampled blood TCRbeta repertoires from subjects exposed to, actively infected with, or recovered from COVID-19 were included in the dataset. A de-identified subject ID, COVID-19 status, age in years and sex were almost always included in the sample metadata. Where available, HLA class I and class II types were taken from metadata supplied by the sample provider and were not determined by assay-based typing. Summary of the overall study and its limitations: Clinical and demographic metadata were provided uncurated, with the amount varying by source and participant.

TCRbeta CDR3 regions were amplified from genomic DNA by means of the immunoSEQ Assay, a bias-controlled multiplex PCR. Per the authors' processing: Within the assay, amplification of reference gene primers was used to estimate how many nucleated cells each sample contained. Sequence reads were collapsed and filtered to measure the absolute abundance of every unique TCRbeta CDR3 rearrangement. For each sample, productive Simpson clonality was calculated as the square root of Simpson's diversity index across productive rearrangements. TCRdb took over this immuneACCESS table, retaining in-frame rearrangements with V and J assigned. Such tables are incomplete; in checked studies, under half of the missing clones stem from an unresolved V gene, and the remainder is unexplained. That table supplies the V and J calls and clone size; D and trimming were determined from the DNA. This sample is represented by roughly 200,000 clones; more than 75% of them were singletons. Over 15% of the sample belongs to the ten largest clones.

One collaborating source in Seattle enrolled patients while the patients were actively infected and followed the patients over time throughout the course of disease. Collaborating institutions collected whole blood in K2EDTA tubes following their own protocols. Collaborator samples were shipped for TCRbeta analysis as frozen whole blood, isolated PBMCs, or DNA extracted from either sample type. This sequence originates from a person between 65 and 79 years old with COVID-19, enrolled during active disease. The sample comprised peripheral blood.

The bases are TGTGCCAGCAGTTTATCGGCTAGCGGGAGGGGCGGTGAGCAGTACTTC. Its amino acids are CASSLSASGRGGEQYF. The chain is encoded by TRBV28 joined to TRBJ2-7; the central 12 bases match TRBD2. V is trimmed back by 1 base and J by 7 bases, and the junction contains 8 bases that no gene match accounts for. CDR1 and CDR2 (MDHEN, SYDVKM) derive from the germline V gene. From cysteine to phenylalanine, the CDR3 is 16 amino acids long. Only the CDR3 DNA is retained, 48 bases long and in frame from the first base.